The clone carrying this T cell receptor (beta chain) was observed a few times. Its antigen is still unknown. Germline V gene sequence: CDR1 SGHTA, CDR2 FQGNSA. The CDR3 loop spans 16 amino acids. V was clipped by 6 bases and J by 7 bases; unmatched bases: 13. Sequencing was performed with immunoSEQ multiplex PCR; in TCRdb, only in-frame clones are kept and a portion is missing. There are about 74,000 clones in the sample; 80% occur only once, and approximately 0.6% lies in the top ten. The data stem from a study of T cell clones after liver transplantation. Across the study: HCV positivity affected three of eight recipients; the rest lacked autoimmune or viral indications.

Whole-study findings and limits: Conclusions were preliminary, with small, heterogeneous patient groups. Donor-reactive sequences fell more than third party-reactive ones, suggesting partial deletion.

The genes are TRBV7-2 and TRBJ2-2, with TRBD1 matching 8 bases. Here the sequenced sample was CD4+ T cells from blood, taken before liver transplant. The clonotype was recovered from a human donor who received a liver transplant. CDR3 residues: CASRTGTGLVGGELFF. Here the CDR3 DNA reads TGTGCCAGCAGAACCGGGACAGGTTTGGTTGGCGGGGAGCTGTTTTTT.